This T cell receptor (beta chain) was profiled in a study of blood T cell repertoires in COVID-19. Profiled with immunoSEQ multiplex PCR; TCRdb holds only in-frame clones, not every one. Here the sample spans a few hundred thousand clones, 65% to 85% being singletons. V lost 10 bases and J 4 bases, leaving 16 bases between the germline ends. The CDR3 consists of 13 residues. Germline loops: CDR1 LNHDA, CDR2 SQIVND (reference sequence). In Cohort 3, a recovered donor had either two negative PCRs, clearance, or symptom resolution. Sequencing input: PBMCs or T cells enriched from blood (not recorded which). The origin of this receptor is a man aged 45-65 years who had recovered from COVID-19. The chain is built from TRBV19 and TRBJ1-2, with D uncertain. CDR3 DNA sequence: TGTGCCACCCGTATCCACGGTGGCTATGGCTACACCTTC. This gives the protein CATRIHGGYGYTF. Filled out from reference TRBV19 and TRBJ1-2, the complete variable domain reads DGGITQSPKYLFRKEGQNVTLSCEQNLNHDAMYWYRQDPGQGLRLIYYSQIVNDFQKGDIAEGYSVSREKKESFPLTVTSAQKNPTAFYLCATRIHGGYGYTFGSGTRLTVV.